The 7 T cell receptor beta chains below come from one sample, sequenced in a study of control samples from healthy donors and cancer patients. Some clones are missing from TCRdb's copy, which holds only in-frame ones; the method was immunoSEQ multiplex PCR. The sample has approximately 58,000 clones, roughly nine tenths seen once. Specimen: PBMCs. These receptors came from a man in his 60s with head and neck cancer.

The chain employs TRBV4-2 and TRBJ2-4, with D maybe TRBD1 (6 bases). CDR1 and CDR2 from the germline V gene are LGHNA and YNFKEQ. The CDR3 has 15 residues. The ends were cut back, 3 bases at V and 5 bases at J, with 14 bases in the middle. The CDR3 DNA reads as TGTGCCAGCAGCCAGGGGGCGGCTTACCAAAACATTCAGTACTTC. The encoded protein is CASSQGAAYQNIQYF.

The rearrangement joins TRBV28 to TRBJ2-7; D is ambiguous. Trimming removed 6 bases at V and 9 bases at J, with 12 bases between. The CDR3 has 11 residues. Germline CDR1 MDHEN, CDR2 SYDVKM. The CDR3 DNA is TGTGCCAGCAGAACACGGAACGTGCAGTACTTC. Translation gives CASRTRNVQYF.

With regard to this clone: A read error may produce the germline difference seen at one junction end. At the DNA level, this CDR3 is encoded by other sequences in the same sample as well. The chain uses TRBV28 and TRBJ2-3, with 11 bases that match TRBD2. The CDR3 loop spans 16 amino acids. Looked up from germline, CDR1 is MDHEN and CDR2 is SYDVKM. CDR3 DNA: TGTGCCAGCAGCGAAGAACTAGCGGGAGTGTCGGATACGCAATATTTT. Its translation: CASSEELAGVSDTQYF.

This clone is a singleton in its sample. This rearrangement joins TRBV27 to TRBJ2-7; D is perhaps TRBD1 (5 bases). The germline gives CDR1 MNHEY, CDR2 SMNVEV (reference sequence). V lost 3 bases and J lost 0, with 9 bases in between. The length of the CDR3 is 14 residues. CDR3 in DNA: TGTGCCAGCAGTTTCAGGGCATACTCCTACGAGCAGTACTTC. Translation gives CASSFRAYSYEQYF.

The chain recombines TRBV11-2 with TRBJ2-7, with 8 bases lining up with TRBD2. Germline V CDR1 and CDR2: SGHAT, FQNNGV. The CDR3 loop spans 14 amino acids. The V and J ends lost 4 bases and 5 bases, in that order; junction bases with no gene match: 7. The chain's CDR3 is CASSSNSGLDEQYF. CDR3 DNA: TGTGCCAGCAGCTCCAATTCGGGACTAGACGAGCAGTACTTC. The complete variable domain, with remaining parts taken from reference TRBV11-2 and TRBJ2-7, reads EAGVAQSPRYKIIEKRQSVAFWCNPISGHATLYWYQQILGQGPKLLIQFQNNGVVDDSQLPKDRFSAERLKGVDSTLKIQPAKLEDSAVYLCASSSNSGLDEQYFGPGTRLTVT.

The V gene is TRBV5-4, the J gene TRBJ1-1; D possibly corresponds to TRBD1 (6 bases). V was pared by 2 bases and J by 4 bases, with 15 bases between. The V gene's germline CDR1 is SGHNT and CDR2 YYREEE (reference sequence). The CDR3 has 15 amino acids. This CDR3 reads CASSLPVRGGTEAFF. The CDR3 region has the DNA TGTGCCAGCAGCTTACCTGTCAGGGGTGGCACTGAAGCTTTCTTT. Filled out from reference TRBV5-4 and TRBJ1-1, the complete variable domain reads ETGVTQSPTHLIKTRGQQVTLRCSSQSGHNTVSWYQQALGQGPQFIFQYYREEENGRGNFPPRFSGLQFPNYSSELNVNALELDDSALYLCASSLPVRGGTEAFFGQGTRLTVV.

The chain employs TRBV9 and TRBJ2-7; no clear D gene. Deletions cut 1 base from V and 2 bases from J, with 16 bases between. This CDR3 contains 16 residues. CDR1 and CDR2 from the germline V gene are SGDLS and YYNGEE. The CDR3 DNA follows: TGTGCCAGCAGCGTATCGTCCAAAAACATCCCCTACGAGCAGTACTTC. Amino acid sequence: CASSVSSKNIPYEQYF.